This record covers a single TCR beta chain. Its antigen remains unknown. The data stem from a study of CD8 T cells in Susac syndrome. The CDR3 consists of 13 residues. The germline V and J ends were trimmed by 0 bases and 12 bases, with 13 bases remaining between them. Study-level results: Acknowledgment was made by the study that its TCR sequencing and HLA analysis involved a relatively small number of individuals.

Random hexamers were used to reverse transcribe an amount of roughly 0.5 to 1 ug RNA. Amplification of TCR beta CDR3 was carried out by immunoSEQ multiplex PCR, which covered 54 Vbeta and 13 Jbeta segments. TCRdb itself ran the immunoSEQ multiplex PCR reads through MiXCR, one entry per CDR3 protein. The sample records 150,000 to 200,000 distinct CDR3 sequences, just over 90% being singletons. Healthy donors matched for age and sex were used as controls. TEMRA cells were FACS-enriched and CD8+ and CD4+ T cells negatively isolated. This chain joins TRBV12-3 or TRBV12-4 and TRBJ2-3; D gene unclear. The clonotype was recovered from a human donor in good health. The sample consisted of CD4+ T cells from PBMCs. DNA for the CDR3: TGTGCCAGCAGTTTAGCGCAACTGGATCCTCAGTATTTT. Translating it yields CASSLAQLDPQYF.